Below, one T cell receptor (beta chain) is given with its context. Some clones are missing from TCRdb's copy, which holds only in-frame ones; the method was immunoSEQ multiplex PCR. Of over 150,000 clones in the sample, 80% to 85% were seen once. These data are taken from a study of blood T cell repertoires in COVID-19. The recovered donors of Cohort 3 showed two negative PCRs, clearance, or symptom resolution. The junction had 2 bases not matched to a gene; V was cut back by 5 bases and J by 4 bases. There are 13 residues in the CDR3. Germline lookup yields CDR1 MRHNA and CDR2 SNTAGT. Input material: PBMCs or T cells enriched from blood (not recorded which). This rearrangement joins TRBV6-4 to TRBJ1-2; 9 bases match TRBD1. The TCR comes from a man aged 35-49 years who had recovered from COVID-19. The CDR3 loop is CASSPDRGYGYTF. The CDR3 DNA reads as TGTGCCAGCAGTCCGGACAGGGGCTATGGCTACACCTTC.